Described below is a single T cell receptor (beta chain) sequence and its context. No antigen is known for it. PCR involved 60 Vbeta and 13 Jbeta primers. Method: immunoSEQ multiplex PCR; TCRdb's copy keeps in-frame clones and lacks some. Of 35,000 to 45,000 clones listed, approximately 80% are singletons. V lost 0 bases to trimming and J lost 0 bases, with 10 bases between them. CDR1 and CDR2 (germline): SGHRS, YFSETQ. This CDR3 has 15 amino acids. This specimen belongs to a study of cytomegalovirus exposure and HLA in healthy donors. About the research overall: Earlier results showed 117 million unique TCR beta sequences derived from approximately 180 million T cells. Study conclusions and caveats: A later analysis found TCR association rates differed by HLA locus, highest for DRB1 and lowest for HLA-C. What TCR beta sequences reportedly achieved was accurate prediction of HLA-A and HLA-B alleles in most subjects. According to a later analysis, donors in an Asian-associated ancestry cluster reportedly had fewer N-insertions than the roughly 670-donor mean.

The sequence was collected from a woman aged 18-29 years in good health and CMV-seropositive. The specimen was PBMCs. This chain links TRBV5-1 with TRBJ2-7; D gene unclear. Here the CDR3 DNA reads TGCGCCAGCAGCTTGGGGGTACTATCCTCCTACGAGCAGTACTTC. Its protein product is CASSLGVLSSYEQYF.